Reported below is one T cell receptor beta chain. What it binds is not known. The record originates from a study of T cell responses to AZD1222 COVID-19 vaccine. Study results and limitations: Of the AZD1222 recipients, only 5 to 7 were seropositive at baseline. The study found Spike-specific TCR breadth and depth rose after two AZD1222 doses. Sampling captured repertoires only after the peak T cell response.

The CDR3 loop spans 16 amino acids. The V gene end was trimmed by 3 bases and the J gene end by 4 bases; junction bases not matched to a gene: 8. Germline CDR1 is MDHEN and CDR2 is SYDVKM. The protocol was immunoSEQ multiplex PCR, while the TCRdb copy is restricted to in-frame clones and leaves out a portion. The sample has roughly 130,000 clones, roughly nine tenths seen once. This receptor was identified in an adult who received the MenACWY meningococcal vaccine as a control. The chain links TRBV28 to TRBJ1-4; 7 bases match TRBD1. The sequences come from peripheral blood, collected 28 days after the second dose of the MenACWY control vaccine. The DNA for the CDR3 is TGTGCCAGCAGTTTGGGCGGAGGGGGCTATAATGAAAAACTGTTTTTT. It specifies CASSLGGGGYNEKLFF.